This T cell receptor beta chain was sequenced for a study of blood T cell repertoires in COVID-19 (TCRdb year 2020). About the investigation overall: Collaborator samples came from the United States, Italy and Spain and covered acute and convalescent phases of COVID-19. The prospective study material was composed of cDNA or gDNA derived from T cells, B-cell-depleted T cells, or PBMCs. The dataset comprised deeply sampled blood TCRbeta repertoires from subjects exposed to, actively infected with, or recovered from COVID-19. The repertoires were made available in a free public database intended to serve as a resource for research on the immune response to SARS-CoV-2. Samples came from the ongoing ImmuneRACE study (first 160 participants) plus 1,254 subjects from 6 global collaborators. Sample metadata almost always included a de-identified subject ID, COVID-19 status, age in years and sex. Where HLA class I and class II types were available, the types were taken from metadata supplied by the sample provider, not from assay-based typing. The full study reports these points: The quantity of clinical and demographic metadata differed by source and by participant and was supplied without curation.

Collaborating institutions collected whole blood in K2EDTA tubes following their own protocols. For TCRbeta analysis, collaborators shipped samples in one of three forms: frozen whole blood, isolated PBMCs, or DNA extracted from either of those sample types. TCRbeta CDR3 regions were amplified from genomic DNA using the immunoSEQ Assay, a bias-controlled multiplex PCR. As for the original processing: The number of nucleated cells in each sample was estimated by amplification of reference gene primers within the assay. To quantify the absolute abundance of each unique TCRbeta CDR3 rearrangement, sequence reads were collapsed and filtered. Productive Simpson clonality was computed per sample as the square root of Simpson's diversity index over productive rearrangements. TCRdb provides this immuneACCESS table in a form limited to in-frame rearrangements. Some clones are lacking; in checked studies, under half of them reflect an unresolved V gene, and why the rest are absent is not known. V and J calls and clone size come straight from that table; D and trimming were deduced from the DNA. A total of approximately 75,000 clones appear in this sample, around nine tenths of them only once. The biggest ten clones account for about 7% of the sample.

Comment on this clone: It lacks a known antigen. There are no base qualities to consult, and no much larger clone falls within one base.

Its CDR3 holds 16 amino acids, cysteine through phenylalanine. Of all the DNA, just the CDR3 is kept, 48 bases in frame from base 1. Taken from the germline V gene, the CDR1 and CDR2 loops are SGHTA and FQGNSA. V lost 10 bases and J lost 3 bases, and the count of bases not matched to a germline gene is 18. The chain joins TRBV7-2 to TRBJ2-7; 7 junctional bases match TRBD2. Sequenced input: peripheral blood. The clonotype originates from a human donor in a cohort sampled during active COVID-19. The nucleotide sequence reads as follows: TGTGCCACCCTAGGGACTACATTACCACCCGTCTACGAGCAGTACTTC. This yields the protein CATLGTTLPPVYEQYF. The entire variable domain, with the stretches around the CDR3 drawn from the reference TRBV7-2 and TRBJ2-7 proteins, is GAGVSQSPSNKVTEKGKDVELRCDPISGHTALYWYRQSLGQGLEFLIYFQGNSAPDKSGLPSDRFSAERTGGSVSTLTIQRTQQEDSAVYLCATLGTTLPPVYEQYFGPGTRLTVT.